Listed here are 17 T cell receptor beta chains from one sample, sequenced in a study of blood T cells in healthy people across ages. Together with a sample-barcoded 5' primer, a J-beta primer mix was included in a second PCR lasting roughly 6 to 12 cycles. One entry per CDR3 protein, called by TCRdb with MiXCR from the 5' RACE reads. The sample includes some 1.5 million distinct CDR3 sequences, under 30% of them seen just once. The sequenced sample consisted of blood. These receptor sequences come from a woman between 25 and 40 years old in good health.

This clonotype was detected only a few times. J is TRBJ1-2 and V is TRBV20-1; D is uncertain. This CDR3 has 12 amino acids. Germline V gives CDR1 DFQATT, CDR2 SNEGSKA (reference sequence). Trimming cost V 6 bases and J 8 bases, with 16 bases left between them. For the CDR3, the DNA is TGCAGTGCCCAGTTAGACAAGCCAGGCTACACCTTC. It encodes CSAQLDKPGYTF.

The chain combines TRBV7-2 with TRBJ1-5, with D tentatively TRBD1 (6 bases). This CDR3 spans 15 amino acids. The V end was cut by 7 bases, the J end by 5 bases, with 18 bases between. Germline CDR1 and CDR2: SGHTA and FQGNSA. The CDR3: CASNQRGGRHQPQHF. The CDR3 DNA reads TGTGCCAGCAACCAGCGGGGGGGCCGGCATCAGCCCCAGCATTTT.

The genes are TRBV7-9 and TRBJ1-2; no clear D gene. The CDR3 length is 11 residues. In germline, CDR1 is SEHNR, CDR2 FQNEAQ (reference sequence). Trimming removed 5 bases at V and 8 bases at J, with 9 bases between. In DNA form, the CDR3 reads TGTGCCAGCAGCGCCTCGAGAGGCTACACCTTC. Its translation is CASSASRGYTF.

Concerning this clonotype itself: The junction shows a germline mismatch at one end, possibly a read error. CDR3: CASSLGQAGTEAFF. CDR3 DNA: TGTGCCAGCAGTTTAGGACAGGCGGGCACTGAAGCTTTCTTT. The chain uses TRBV7-8 and TRBJ1-1; 7 bases map to TRBD1. The germline gives CDR1 SGHVS, CDR2 FQNEAQ. CDR3 length: 14 residues.

The chain employs TRBV20-1 and TRBJ2-1; TRBD2 matches 7 bases. The CDR3 loop spans 15 amino acids. The trim removed 5 bases at V and 4 bases at J, leaving 11 bases unmatched. CDR1 and CDR2 from the germline V gene are DFQATT and SNEGSKA (reference sequence). The CDR3 DNA reads as TGCAGTGCTCCCTCCGGTAGCGGGTATTACAATGAGCAGTTCTTC. Residues: CSAPSGSGYYNEQFF.

This clonotype was seen a few times. The V call is TRBV12-3 or TRBV12-4, the J call TRBJ2-5, with a possible D match to TRBD1 (6 bases). The CDR3 is 15 amino acids. Trimming removed 2 bases at V and 2 bases at J, with 12 bases between. The CDR3 DNA reads TGTGCCAGCAGTTTATTAGAGGGGGAACAAGAGACCCAGTACTTC. Translating it yields CASSLLEGEQETQYF.

The CDR3 DNA is TGCGCCAGCAGCGGTGGGACTACAACTAATGAAAAACTGTTTTTT. It specifies CASSGGTTTNEKLFF. The chain links TRBV5-1 to TRBJ1-4, with a tentative D call TRBD1 (5 bases). Germline V CDR1 and CDR2: SGHRS, YFSETQ. The CDR3 extends over 15 amino acids. Trimming took 4 bases from V and 0 from J, leaving 10 bases between them.

This clonotype was recorded a few times. The V call is TRBV29-1, the J call TRBJ2-5; 9 nucleotides match TRBD2. Trimming removed 6 bases from V and 2 bases from J; junction bases left unmatched: 10. Germline V CDR1 and CDR2: SQVTM, ANQGSEA. The CDR3 is 15 residues long. The CDR3 DNA follows: TGCAGCGTGAGGCGGGGGGGACAGAGGCAAGAGACCCAGTACTTC. Translated, it gives CSVRRGGQRQETQYF.

The rearrangement joins TRBV20-1 to TRBJ1-1; D is perhaps TRBD1 (5 bases). From germline, CDR1 is DFQATT and CDR2 SNEGSKA (reference sequence). CDR3 length equals 13 residues. CDR3 protein: CSPRQGVGTEAFF. CDR3 nucleotides: TGCAGCCCCAGGCAGGGTGTGGGCACTGAAGCTTTCTTT.

This clonotype was counted ten times or more. V is TRBV12-3 or TRBV12-4 and J is TRBJ2-1; D is possibly TRBD2 (5 bases). The CDR3 is made up of 15 amino acids. With 6 bases removed from V and 8 bases from J, the gap between germline ends came to 20 bases. CDR3 sequence: CASSPDGGLSYEQFF. CDR3 nucleotide sequence: TGTGCCAGCAGCCCCGACGGCGGGTTAAGCTATGAGCAGTTCTTC.

This clonotype was counted between two and nine times. The V and J genes are TRBV29-1 and TRBJ1-2, with D perhaps TRBD1 (5 bases). Trimming took 7 bases from V and 8 from J, leaving 14 bases between them. Germline V gene sequence: CDR1 SQVTM, CDR2 ANQGSEA. This CDR3 comprises 11 residues. The CDR3 nucleotides are TGCAGCGGGGGAACTCGGGGCGGCTACACCTTC. Translated: CSGGTRGGYTF.

In its sample, this clonotype was seen a few times. The chain recombines TRBV6-2 or TRBV6-3 with TRBJ1-5; the D gene is possibly TRBD1 (6 bases). CDR1 and CDR2 (germline): MNHEY, SVGEGT. V was trimmed by 4 bases and J by 0 bases, leaving 16 bases between them. The CDR3 contains 17 residues. CDR3 sequence (DNA): TGTGCCAGCAGTTCACAACAGGGACTGGGTAGCAATCAGCCCCAGCATTTT. Translation: CASSSQQGLGSNQPQHF.

This clonotype was observed a few times. The gene calls are TRBV28 and TRBJ2-3; possible D gene TRBD1, 6 bases. CDR3 length: 13 amino acids. The germline CDR1 and CDR2 sequences are MDHEN and SYDVKM. The ends were cut back, 7 bases at V and 6 bases at J, with 14 bases in the middle. CDR3: CASINRDGDTQYF. The CDR3 DNA is TGTGCCAGCATTAACAGGGATGGGGATACGCAGTATTTT.

The chain joins TRBV11-2 to TRBJ2-1; TRBD2 is a possible D gene (7 bases). Germline V CDR1 and CDR2: SGHAT, FQNNGV. This CDR3 has 16 amino acids. V was cut by 4 bases and J by 8 bases, with 21 bases left in between. The CDR3 reads CASSSSSIGGRYEQFF. In nucleotides, the CDR3 is TGTGCCAGCAGCTCTTCTAGCATCGGGGGGCGATATGAGCAGTTCTTC.

In regard to this clonotype: At one end the junction does not follow the germline gene, possibly because of a read error. The rearrangement links TRBV6-5 to TRBJ1-6; unclear D gene. The CDR3 consists of 15 residues. Germline CDR1 and CDR2: MNHEY and SVGAGI. CDR3 region: CASRLGVSYNSPLYF. CDR3 in DNA: TGTGCCAGCAGACTCGGGGTCTCCTATAATTCACCCCTCTACTTT.

The chain has TRBV20-1 and TRBJ2-1; 16 positions match TRBD2. CDR3 length equals 17 residues. CDR1 DFQATT and CDR2 SNEGSKA come from the germline V gene (reference sequence). V trimming: 6 bases; J trimming: 1 base; junction bases outside the gene matches: 6. The CDR3 nucleotides read TGCAGTGCAACCGGGACTAGCGGGGGGGGATCCTACAATGAGCAGTTCTTC. Its protein is CSATGTSGGGSYNEQFF.

Comment on this clonotype: A read error is possible here, since a much larger clone lies one base away. This rearrangement joins TRBV29-1 to TRBJ2-7; D perhaps matches TRBD1 (7 bases). The CDR3 spans 15 residues. The ends were cut back, 8 bases at V and 1 base at J, with 21 bases in the middle. From germline, CDR1 is SQVTM and CDR2 ANQGSEA. CDR3 in amino acids: CSILVQGGPSYEQYF. CDR3 nucleotide sequence: TGCAGCATCCTTGTTCAGGGGGGCCCTTCCTACGAGCAGTACTTC.